What follows are 27 T cell receptor beta chains derived from one specimen sequenced in a study of tumor-infiltrating lymphocytes in localized non-small cell lung cancer (dated by TCRdb to the early 2020s). Library preparation employed the immunoSEQ multiplex PCR assay. TCRdb stores this immuneACCESS table with in-frame sequences only. Part of the clones is absent; in the studies checked, under half of the shortfall reflects unresolved V genes, and no reason is known for the rest. This sample holds fewer than 12,000 clones; approximately 64% were observed only once. Over 8% of the sample is taken by the ten largest. The specimen sequenced was lung tumor tissue. The receptors originated from a human donor with non-small cell lung cancer.

The chain couples TRBV30 to TRBJ1-1, with no clear D. The germline V gene encodes CDR1 GTSNPN and CDR2 SVGIG (reference sequence). Between the trimmed V and J ends, which lost 3 bases and 4 bases, there was a span of 15 bases. The CDR3 contains 14 residues. This CDR3 reads CAWRDTASSTEAFF. In DNA, the CDR3 is TGTGCCTGGAGGGATACAGCTTCCTCCACTGAAGCTTTCTTT.

This chain joins TRBV5-6 and TRBJ1-2; no reliable D call. Trimming removed 0 bases at V and 2 bases at J, with 5 bases between. The germline CDR1 and CDR2 sequences are SGHDT and YYEEEE. CDR3 length: 13 amino acids. For the CDR3, the DNA is TGTGCCAGCAGCTTGGCCGGGAACTATGGCTACACCTTC. Residues: CASSLAGNYGYTF.

The chain recombines TRBV2 with TRBJ2-5; D remains unclear. V was trimmed by 5 bases and J by 4 bases, leaving 8 bases between them. Germline assignment: CDR1 SNHLY and CDR2 FYNNEI. The CDR3 contains 12 residues. This CDR3 is CASSTPRETQYF. DNA of the CDR3: TGTGCCAGCAGTACACCCCGAGAGACCCAGTACTTC.

The V call is TRBV4-1, the J call TRBJ1-2; 8 positions match TRBD1. The J segment lost 7 bases and the V segment lost 3 bases, leaving 7 bases of the junction unmatched. This CDR3 spans 14 amino acids. From germline, CDR1 is MGHRA and CDR2 YSYEKL. This CDR3 reads CASSHPDRGSGYTF. The CDR3 DNA follows: TGCGCCAGCAGCCACCCTGACAGGGGCAGTGGCTACACCTTC.

Sample share makes this clone large. V gene TRBV11-2 combines with J gene TRBJ2-7, with TRBD1 matching 10 bases. The CDR3 runs to 15 residues. Trimming took 6 bases from V and 4 from J; bases not matched to a gene: 9. In germline, CDR1 is SGHAT, CDR2 FQNNGV. Here the CDR3 DNA reads TGTGCCAGCAGTCTGGACAGGGGGATTCATTACGAGCAGTACTTC. Amino acids: CASSLDRGIHYEQYF. Looking up the rest from reference TRBV11-2 and TRBJ2-7 gives the full variable domain: EAGVAQSPRYKIIEKRQSVAFWCNPISGHATLYWYQQILGQGPKLLIQFQNNGVVDDSQLPKDRFSAERLKGVDSTLKIQPAKLEDSAVYLCASSLDRGIHYEQYFGPGTRLTVT.

The CDR3 sequence: CASSQLGREDTEAFF. In DNA, the CDR3 is TGTGCCAGCAGTCAACTCGGCAGGGAGGACACTGAAGCTTTCTTT. The chain is built from TRBV7-9 and TRBJ1-1; D might be TRBD1 (5 bases). Germline loops: CDR1 SEHNR, CDR2 FQNEAQ (reference sequence). V shed 6 bases and J shed 3 bases, with 17 bases lying between them. This CDR3 region has 15 residues.

This clone came up a few times. The rearrangement links TRBV18 to TRBJ1-2, with a weak D call TRBD1 (5 bases). CDR1 is KGHSH, CDR2 LQKENI, per germline. This CDR3 spans 13 amino acids. V shed 3 bases and J shed 6 bases, with 11 bases lying between them. The CDR3 region has the DNA TGTGCCAGCTCACCCCAGGGTGGGGATGGCTACACCTTC. Its protein is CASSPQGGDGYTF.

The rearrangement joins TRBV30 to TRBJ1-5, with D perhaps TRBD1 (5 bases). The CDR3 extends over 13 amino acids. Germline V gene sequence: CDR1 GTSNPN, CDR2 SVGIG (reference sequence). Trimming shortened V by 0 bases and J by 5 bases, and 8 bases separated the two germline ends. CDR3 amino acids: CAWSVRGDQPQHF. CDR3 bases: TGTGCCTGGAGTGTGAGGGGAGATCAGCCCCAGCATTTT. Complete variable domain (other parts from reference TRBV30 and TRBJ1-5): SQTIHQWPATLVQPVGSPLSLECTVEGTSNPNLYWYRQAAGRGLQLLFYSVGIGQISSEVPQNLSASRPQDRQFILSSKKLLLSDSGFYLCAWSVRGDQPQHFGDGTRLSIL.

The rearrangement links TRBV6-5 to TRBJ2-1; 9 bases fit TRBD2. This CDR3 is built from 15 residues. J gave up 5 bases and V 4 bases, and 6 bases lay outside the gene matches. The germline gives CDR1 MNHEY, CDR2 SVGAGI. CDR3 residues: CASSSGRGGHNEQFF. As DNA, the CDR3 is TGTGCCAGCAGTTCGGGGCGGGGGGGGCACAATGAGCAGTTCTTC.

This chain joins TRBV7-8 and TRBJ2-7, with 8 bases fitting TRBD1. CDR1 is SGHVS and CDR2 is FQNEAQ in the germline V gene. The CDR3 totals 15 residues. Germline trimming cut 1 base from V and 1 base from J; bases unmatched to any gene: 3. Here the CDR3 reads CASSLGTGSSYEQYF. CDR3 bases: TGTGCCAGCAGCTTAGGGACAGGGTCTTCCTACGAGCAGTACTTC.

The chain recombines TRBV7-2 with TRBJ2-7; D is unclear. V was cut by 1 base and J by 2 bases, with 9 bases left in between. The CDR3 has 14 residues. CDR1 is SGHTA and CDR2 is FQGNSA in the germline V gene. The CDR3 spells CASSLGFSAYEQYF. The CDR3 nucleotides are TGTGCCAGCAGCTTAGGCTTCTCCGCCTACGAGCAGTACTTC.

By sample fraction, this clone is medium-sized. V and J are TRBV9 and TRBJ1-1; D possibly corresponds to TRBD1 (6 bases). The V gene lost 6 bases and the J gene lost 6 bases, with 12 bases spanning the gap. The CDR3 runs to 12 residues. Per the germline V gene, CDR1 is SGDLS and CDR2 is YYNGEE. The CDR3 sequence: CASKGGGPEAFF. CDR3 DNA sequence: TGTGCCAGCAAGGGAGGGGGACCTGAAGCTTTCTTT.

This clone was observed once. The rearrangement joins TRBV6-5 to TRBJ1-1, with D unclear. The CDR3 is 13 amino acids. The germline gives CDR1 MNHEY, CDR2 SVGAGI. Trimming removed 2 bases at V and 1 base at J, with 5 bases between. The CDR3 sequence: CASSYTENTEAFF. The CDR3 nucleotides are TGTGCCAGCAGTTACACAGAGAACACTGAAGCTTTCTTT.

The chain couples TRBV19 to TRBJ2-5; no definite D call. The J call is uncertain, as TRBJ2-7 better fits the DNA end. Germline V gene sequence: CDR1 LNHDA, CDR2 SQIVND (reference sequence). This CDR3 is 13 amino acids long. For the CDR3, the DNA is TGTGCCAGTAGTATCGCCGTTACCTACGAGCAGTACTTC. Translated, it gives CASSIAVTYEQYF.

V usage is TRBV10-2 and J usage is TRBJ2-3; the D call may be TRBD1 or TRBD2 (5 bases each). This CDR3 has 15 residues. V lost 3 bases and J 0 bases, leaving 10 bases between the germline ends. Germline loops: CDR1 WSHSY, CDR2 SAAADI. CDR3 loop: CASSDQGESTDTQYF. The CDR3 DNA follows: TGCGCCAGCAGTGATCAGGGAGAAAGCACAGATACGCAGTATTTT.

Judged by abundance, this clone is large (0.1 to 1%). The chain has TRBV27 and TRBJ2-7, with D unclear. Per the germline V gene, CDR1 is MNHEY and CDR2 is SMNVEV (reference sequence). Trimming removed 2 bases at V and 6 bases at J, with 11 bases between. CDR3 length: 13 amino acids. The CDR3 coding sequence is TGTGCCAGCAGTTTAATGTTTGGGTTCGAGCAGTACTTC. It encodes CASSLMFGFEQYF.

The chain couples TRBV30 to TRBJ1-2; a weak D match, TRBD1 (6 bases). Germline lookup yields CDR1 GTSNPN and CDR2 SVGIG (reference sequence). There are 12 residues in the CDR3. The ends were cut back, 4 bases at V and 6 bases at J, with 12 bases in the middle. CDR3 nucleotides: TGTGCCTGGATTGGGGGGGCGAATGGCTACACCTTC. Protein product: CAWIGGANGYTF.

This clone is labeled medium-sized. V gene TRBV12-5 combines with J gene TRBJ2-7; no clear D. Germline V gene data show CDR1 as LGHNT and CDR2 as FRNRAP. CDR3 length equals 15 residues. The V end lost 0 bases, the J end lost 1 base, and 10 bases lay between the germline ends. The CDR3 loop is CASGLVQTPSYEQYF. The DNA for the CDR3 is TGTGCTAGTGGTTTGGTACAGACACCTTCCTACGAGCAGTACTTC.

This clone was detected a few times. The chain is built from TRBV28 and TRBJ1-5; TRBD1 matches at 8 bases. The ends lost 5 bases at V and 7 bases at J; junction bases unmatched: 16. The CDR3 runs 17 residues. Germline CDR1 reads MDHEN; CDR2 reads SYDVKM. The CDR3 spells CASSLNFGQGLGQPQHF. CDR3 in DNA: TGTGCCAGCAGTCTAAACTTCGGACAGGGCCTAGGACAGCCCCAGCATTTT.

This clone was seen just once. The gene calls are TRBV5-1 and TRBJ2-2; 8 bases are a match to TRBD1. Germline trimming cut 4 bases from V and 0 bases from J; bases unmatched to any gene: 2. Germline CDR1 SGHRS, CDR2 YFSETQ. The CDR3 loop spans 15 amino acids. CDR3: CASSTQGANTGELFF. In DNA form, the CDR3 reads TGCGCCAGCAGCACACAGGGGGCGAACACCGGGGAGCTGTTTTTT.

The rearrangement links TRBV5-6 to TRBJ2-7, with a tentative D call TRBD1 (5 bases). Germline lookup yields CDR1 SGHDT and CDR2 YYEEEE. This CDR3 spans 13 amino acids. V gave up 2 bases and J gave up 6 bases, with 12 bases separating them. The CDR3 is CASSFARGGEQYF. CDR3 in DNA: TGTGCCAGCAGCTTTGCAAGGGGCGGCGAGCAGTACTTC.

This chain uses TRBV5-6 with TRBJ2-7, with 8 bases fitting TRBD1. With V trimmed by 1 base and J by 6 bases, 15 bases remained unmatched. CDR3 length equals 17 residues. Germline-derived CDR1 and CDR2 are SGHDT and YYEEEE. The CDR3 reads CASSLFFSGQGFSEQYF. The DNA of the CDR3 is TGTGCCAGCAGCTTGTTTTTTTCCGGACAGGGCTTTTCCGAGCAGTACTTC.

V is TRBV20-1 and J is TRBJ2-1; D is uncertain. Between the trimmed V and J ends, which lost 6 bases and 9 bases, there was a span of 12 bases. Germline V gene sequence: CDR1 DFQATT, CDR2 SNEGSKA (reference sequence). This CDR3 has 11 residues. The CDR3 DNA is TGCAGTGCATCCTCAGGTGGTGAGCAGTTCTTC. This translates into CSASSGGEQFF.

The rearrangement joins TRBV5-4 to TRBJ2-5; D is possibly TRBD2 (5 bases). The V end was cut by 4 bases, the J end by 2 bases, with 12 bases between. The CDR3 spans 14 residues. Germline V gene lookup returns CDR1 SGHNT and CDR2 YYREEE (reference sequence). The CDR3 loop is CASSQRTGQETQYF. In nucleotides, the CDR3 is TGTGCCAGCAGCCAGCGGACGGGTCAAGAGACCCAGTACTTC. The full variable domain, completed using reference TRBV5-4 and TRBJ2-5, is ETGVTQSPTHLIKTRGQQVTLRCSSQSGHNTVSWYQQALGQGPQFIFQYYREEENGRGNFPPRFSGLQFPNYSSELNVNALELDDSALYLCASSQRTGQETQYFGPGTRLLVL.

The chain joins TRBV9 to TRBJ2-5; unclear D gene. Germline V gene data show CDR1 as SGDLS and CDR2 as YYNGEE. The ends were cut back, 0 bases at V and 2 bases at J, with 17 bases in the middle. CDR3 size: 17 residues. As DNA, the CDR3 is TGTGCCAGCAGCGTAGCCGGCAGAGAAGTGGGGCAAGAGACCCAGTACTTC. It translates to CASSVAGREVGQETQYF. Variable domain in full (rest from reference TRBV9 and TRBJ2-5): DSGVTQTPKHLITATGQRVTLRCSPRSGDLSVYWYQQSLDQGLQFLIQYYNGEERAKGNILERFSAQQFPDLHSELNLSSLELGDSALYFCASSVAGREVGQETQYFGPGTRLLVL.

The chain couples TRBV7-2 to TRBJ2-3; TRBD2 matches at 7 bases. Germline V gene lookup returns CDR1 SGHTA and CDR2 FQGNSA. The junction had 15 bases not matched to a gene; V was cut back by 5 bases and J by 1 base. This CDR3 has 18 residues. The CDR3 DNA sequence: TGTGCCAGCAGCACTAGAGTGCGGGGCGGGGGACGCACAGATACGCAGTATTTT. This encodes CASSTRVRGGGRTDTQYF.

CDR3 DNA: TGTGCCAGCAGCTATGGCGGTGGGGGGGCGGGTAATGAGCAGTTCTTC. Residues: CASSYGGGGAGNEQFF. The chain uses TRBV5-4 and TRBJ2-1, with D perhaps TRBD2 (7 bases). The CDR3 has 16 residues. The ends were cut back, 3 bases at V and 7 bases at J, with 20 bases in the middle. Per germline, CDR1 SGHNT and CDR2 YYREEE (reference sequence). Variable domain in full (rest from reference TRBV5-4 and TRBJ2-1): ETGVTQSPTHLIKTRGQQVTLRCSSQSGHNTVSWYQQALGQGPQFIFQYYREEENGRGNFPPRFSGLQFPNYSSELNVNALELDDSALYLCASSYGGGGAGNEQFFGPGTRLTVL.